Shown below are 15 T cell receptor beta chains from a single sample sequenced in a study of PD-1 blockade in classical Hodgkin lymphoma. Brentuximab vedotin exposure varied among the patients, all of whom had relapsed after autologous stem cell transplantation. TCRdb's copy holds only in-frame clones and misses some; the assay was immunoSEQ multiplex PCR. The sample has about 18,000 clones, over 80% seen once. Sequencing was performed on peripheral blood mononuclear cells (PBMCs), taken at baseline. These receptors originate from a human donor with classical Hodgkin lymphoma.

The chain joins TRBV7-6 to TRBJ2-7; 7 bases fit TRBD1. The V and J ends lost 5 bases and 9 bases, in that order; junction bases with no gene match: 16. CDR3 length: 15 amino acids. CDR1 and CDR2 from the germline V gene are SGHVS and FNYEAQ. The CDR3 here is CASSPGRGGNVVQYF. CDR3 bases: TGTGCCAGCAGCCCAGGTAGAGGGGGCAACGTCGTGCAGTACTTC.

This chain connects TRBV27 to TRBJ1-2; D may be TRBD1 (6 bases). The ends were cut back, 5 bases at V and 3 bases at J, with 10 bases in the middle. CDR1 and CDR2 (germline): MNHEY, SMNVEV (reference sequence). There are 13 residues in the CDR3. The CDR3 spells CASSPGGDYGYTF. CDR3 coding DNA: TGTGCCAGCAGTCCCGGGGGCGACTATGGCTACACCTTC.

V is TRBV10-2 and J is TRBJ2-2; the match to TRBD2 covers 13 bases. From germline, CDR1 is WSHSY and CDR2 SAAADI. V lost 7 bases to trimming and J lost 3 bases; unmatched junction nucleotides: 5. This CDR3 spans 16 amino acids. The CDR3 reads CASNGLAGVHTGELFF. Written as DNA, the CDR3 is TGCGCCAGCAACGGACTAGCGGGAGTTCACACCGGGGAGCTGTTTTTT.

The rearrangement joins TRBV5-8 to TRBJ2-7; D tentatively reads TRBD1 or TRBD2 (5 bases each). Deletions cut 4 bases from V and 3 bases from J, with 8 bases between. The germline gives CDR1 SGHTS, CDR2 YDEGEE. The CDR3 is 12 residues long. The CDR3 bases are TGTGCCAGCAGCCGGGGCCTCTACGAGCAGTACTTC. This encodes CASSRGLYEQYF.

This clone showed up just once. CDR3 sequence: CASSAAAGSGELFF. The CDR3 DNA is TGTGCCAGCAGCGCCGCCGCAGGGTCCGGGGAGCTGTTTTTT. This chain links TRBV9 with TRBJ2-2; D is possibly TRBD1 (5 bases). V lost 3 bases to trimming and J lost 6 bases, with 12 bases between them. This CDR3 is 14 amino acids long. Germline CDR1 SGDLS, CDR2 YYNGEE.

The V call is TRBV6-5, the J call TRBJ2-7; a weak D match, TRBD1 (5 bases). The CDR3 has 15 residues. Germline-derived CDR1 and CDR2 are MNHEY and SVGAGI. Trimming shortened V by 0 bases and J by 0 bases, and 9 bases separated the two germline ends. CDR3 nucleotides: TGTGCCAGCAGTTACTCGACAGCTGGCTCCTACGAGCAGTACTTC. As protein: CASSYSTAGSYEQYF.

In DNA form, the CDR3 reads TGCAGAATCCACCGGATTGGCTACACCTTC. Translation gives CRIHRIGYTF. The chain uses TRBV29-1 and TRBJ1-2; no clear D. The CDR3 extends over 10 amino acids. Per germline, CDR1 SQVTM and CDR2 ANQGSEA.

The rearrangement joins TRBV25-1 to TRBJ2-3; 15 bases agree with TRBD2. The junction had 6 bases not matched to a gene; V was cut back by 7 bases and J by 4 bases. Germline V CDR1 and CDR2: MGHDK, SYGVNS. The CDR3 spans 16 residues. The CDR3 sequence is CASTRTSGGAADTQYF. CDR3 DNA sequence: TGTGCCAGCACCCGGACTAGCGGGGGGGCAGCAGATACGCAGTATTTT. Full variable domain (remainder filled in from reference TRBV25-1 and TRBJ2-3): EADIYQTPRYLVIGTGKKITLECSQTMGHDKMYWYQQDPGMELHLIHYSYGVNSTEKGDLSSESTVSRIRTEHFPLTLESARPSHTSQYLCASTRTSGGAADTQYFGPGTRLTVL.

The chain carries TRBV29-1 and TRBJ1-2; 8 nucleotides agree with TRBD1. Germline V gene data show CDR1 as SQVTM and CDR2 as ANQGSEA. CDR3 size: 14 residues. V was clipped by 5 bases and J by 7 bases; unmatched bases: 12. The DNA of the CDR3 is TGCAGCGTTCTGATCAGGGGGCAGGTGGGTGGCTACACCTTC. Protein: CSVLIRGQVGGYTF.

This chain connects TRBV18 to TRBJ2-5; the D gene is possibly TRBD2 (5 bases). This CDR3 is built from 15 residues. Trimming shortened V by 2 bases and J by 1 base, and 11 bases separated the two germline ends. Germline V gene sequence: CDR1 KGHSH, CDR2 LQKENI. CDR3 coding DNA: TGTGCCAGCTCACCAACGTTGGCGGGCCAAGAGACCCAGTACTTC. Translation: CASSPTLAGQETQYF. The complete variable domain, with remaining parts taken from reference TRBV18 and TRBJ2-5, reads NAGVMQNPRHLVRRRGQEARLRCSPMKGHSHVYWYRQLPEEGLKFMVYLQKENIIDESGMPKERFSAEFPKEGPSILRIQQVVRGDSAAYFCASSPTLAGQETQYFGPGTRLLVL.

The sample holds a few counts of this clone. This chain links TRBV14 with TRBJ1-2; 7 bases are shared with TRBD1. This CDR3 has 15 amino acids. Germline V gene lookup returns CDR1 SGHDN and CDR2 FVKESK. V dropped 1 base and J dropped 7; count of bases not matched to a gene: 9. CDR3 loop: CASSQGQGAAFGYTF. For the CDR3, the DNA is TGTGCCAGCAGCCAAGGACAGGGTGCCGCATTTGGCTACACCTTC. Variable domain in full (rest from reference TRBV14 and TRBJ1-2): EAGVTQFPSHSVIEKGQTVTLRCDPISGHDNLYWYRRVMGKEIKFLLHFVKESKQDESGMPNNRFLAERTGGTYSTLKVQPAELEDSGVYFCASSQGQGAAFGYTFGSGTRLTVV.

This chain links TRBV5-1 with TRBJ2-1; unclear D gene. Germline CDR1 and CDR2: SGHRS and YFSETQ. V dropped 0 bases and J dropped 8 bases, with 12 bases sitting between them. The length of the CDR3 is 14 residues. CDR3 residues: CASSLVRESYEQFF. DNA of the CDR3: TGCGCCAGCAGCTTGGTTAGGGAAAGCTATGAGCAGTTCTTC.

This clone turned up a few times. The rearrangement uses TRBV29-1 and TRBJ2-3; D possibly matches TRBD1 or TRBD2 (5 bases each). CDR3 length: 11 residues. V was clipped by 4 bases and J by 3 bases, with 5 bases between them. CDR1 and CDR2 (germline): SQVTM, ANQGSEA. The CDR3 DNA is TGCAGCGTTGGGGGGACAGATACGCAGTATTTT. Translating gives CSVGGTDTQYF.

Here the CDR3 reads CASSMGVETQYF. In DNA, the CDR3 is TGTGCCAGCAGTATGGGGGTCGAGACCCAGTACTTC. The chain joins TRBV28 to TRBJ2-5, with D perhaps given as TRBD1 or TRBD2 (5 bases each). The CDR3 consists of 12 residues. With 5 bases removed from V and 5 bases from J, the gap between germline ends came to 9 bases. The germline V gene encodes CDR1 MDHEN and CDR2 SYDVKM.

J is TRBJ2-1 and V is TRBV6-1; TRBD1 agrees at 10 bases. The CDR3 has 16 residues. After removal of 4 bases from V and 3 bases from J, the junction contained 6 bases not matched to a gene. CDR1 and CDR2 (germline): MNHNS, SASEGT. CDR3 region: CASSVDRGGFYNEQFF. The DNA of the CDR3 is TGTGCCAGCAGTGTGGACAGGGGGGGGTTCTACAATGAGCAGTTCTTC.